The clone carrying this T cell receptor (beta chain) appeared many times. Its target is not known. This is likely a read error, given that the CDR3 carries no conserved phenylalanine or tryptophan at its end. The DNA is left out, because the CDR3 cannot be placed on it with certainty; the CDR3 is given as TCRdb lists it. This sample stems from a study of early T cells in non-severe SARS-CoV-2 infection. The overall study: Chains stayed unpaired after sequencing of bulk RNA from unsorted whole blood.

The CDR3 spans 13 residues, counting both ends. The V gene's germline CDR1 is SGHVS and CDR2 FQNEAQ. Separate cDNA molecules each had unique molecular identifiers attached to them. TCRdb re-analysed the 5' RACE reads in MiXCR, keeping a single row per CDR3 protein. This table has roughly 57,000 distinct CDR3 sequences, around 13% appearing once. Overall study findings and caveats: There was a bias toward anti-spike CD8 responses in VDJdb matching, which missed private and CD4 specificities.

Sequencing was performed on whole blood. V usage is TRBV7-8 and J usage is TRBJ1-1; TRBD1, the table's D call, lacks a check against the DNA. This receptor was obtained from an adult who was a healthcare worker with PCR-confirmed SARS-CoV-2 infection or an uninfected control (not recorded which). CDR3 residues: CASSSGTGGSLAV.